Here is one TCR beta chain with its context. Trimming took 4 bases from V and 0 from J, leaving 8 bases between them. The CDR3 contains 14 residues. Per the germline V gene, CDR1 is SGHNT and CDR2 is YYREEE (reference sequence). These data originate in a study of shared clonotypes between healthy human individuals. Methods used by the authors: Junction-only immunoSEQ sequences carried no quality scores, so filtering differed. Sequencing used immunoSEQ multiplex PCR; TCRdb keeps in-frame clones, though not all of them. V, J and clone size were drawn from that table, and D and trimming were deduced from the DNA. This table has about 2,500,000 clones, more than 90% appearing once.

The V and J genes are TRBV5-4 and TRBJ1-5; D is undetermined. The receptor was isolated from a man aged 18-30 years in good health. Sequencing used naive CD4+ T cells sorted from blood. This sample's subset: CD45RA+ positively selected. CDR3 sequence: CASSPGLSNQPQHF. The CDR3 coding sequence is TGTGCCAGCAGCCCAGGCCTTAGCAATCAGCCCCAGCATTTT.